The 8 T cell receptor beta chains below were found in one sample sequenced in a study of identical twins' blood T cells. TCRdb used MiXCR to reprocess the 5' RACE reads, holding one entry per CDR3 protein. The sample consists of around 380,000 distinct CDR3 sequences, approximately 30% of them appearing once. The specimen sequenced was PBMCs. All receptors derive from a woman between 18 and 55 years old in good health.

In this sample, this clonotype turned up a few times. The rearrangement joins TRBV18 to TRBJ2-2; D not resolved. CDR1 is KGHSH, CDR2 LQKENI, per germline. V lost 2 bases and J 8 bases, leaving 15 bases between the germline ends. The CDR3 is made up of 15 amino acids. The DNA for the CDR3 is TGTGCCAGCTCACCAGATCCAGACCTCCATGGGGAGCTGTTTTTT. This translates into CASSPDPDLHGELFF.

This clonotype appeared a few times. The chain employs TRBV20-1 and TRBJ2-2; the D is unclear. Germline V gene data show CDR1 as DFQATT and CDR2 as SNEGSKA (reference sequence). The CDR3 runs 15 residues. The germline V and J ends were trimmed by 0 bases and 0 bases, with 8 bases remaining between them. The DNA of the CDR3 is TGCAGTGCTAGAGAAAAGGTCGCGAACACCGGGGAGCTGTTTTTT. The encoded protein is CSAREKVANTGELFF.

The chain carries TRBV6-5 and TRBJ2-7; the D gene could be TRBD1 or TRBD2 (5 bases each). This CDR3 comprises 14 residues. The V and J ends lost 6 bases and 6 bases respectively, with 18 bases between them. Germline CDR1 and CDR2: MNHEY and SVGAGI. DNA for the CDR3: TGTGCCAGCAGCGTCCGGGACGGGTCGGCCGAGCAGTACTTC. Protein: CASSVRDGSAEQYF.

The chain links TRBV10-3 to TRBJ2-1; weak D call: TRBD2 (6 bases). CDR1 is ENHRY, CDR2 SYGVKD, per germline. This CDR3 comprises 15 residues. V was cut by 4 bases and J by 1 base, with 11 bases left in between. The CDR3 bases are TGTGCCATCAGTGTTGGGGGAGGTTCCTACAATGAGCAGTTCTTC. Translated: CAISVGGGSYNEQFF.

The genes are TRBV9 and TRBJ1-1; D ambiguous. Trimming took 0 bases from V and 3 from J, leaving 12 bases between them. The CDR3 spans 15 residues. From germline, CDR1 is SGDLS and CDR2 YYNGEE. The chain's CDR3 is CASSVGSRKDTEAFF. The CDR3 coding sequence is TGTGCCAGCAGCGTAGGTTCCAGGAAAGACACTGAAGCTTTCTTT. The full variable domain, its missing parts supplied by reference TRBV9 and TRBJ1-1, is DSGVTQTPKHLITATGQRVTLRCSPRSGDLSVYWYQQSLDQGLQFLIQYYNGEERAKGNILERFSAQQFPDLHSELNLSSLELGDSALYFCASSVGSRKDTEAFFGQGTRLTVV.

The chain joins TRBV30 to TRBJ1-4, with D uncertain. This CDR3 contains 13 residues. The germline CDR1 and CDR2 sequences are GTSNPN and SVGIG (reference sequence). Trimming cost V 2 bases and J 4 bases, with 8 bases left between them. DNA of the CDR3: TGTGCCTGGAGTACCAGCGGTAATGAAAAACTGTTTTTT. Translation: CAWSTSGNEKLFF.

Comment on this clonotype: A much more abundant neighbour one base away suggests this may be a read error. The V gene is TRBV29-1, the J gene TRBJ2-5, with D tentatively TRBD2 (5 bases). The CDR3 runs 14 residues. V was shortened by 6 bases and J by 4 bases, with 18 bases between the two germline ends. The germline CDR1 and CDR2 sequences are SQVTM and ANQGSEA. CDR3: CSVVKLVSVETQYF. The CDR3 DNA sequence: TGCAGCGTAGTGAAACTAGTTTCTGTAGAGACCCAGTACTTC.

This sequence joins TRBV7-8 and TRBJ2-4, with D maybe TRBD1 (6 bases). Germline V lookup: CDR1 SGHVS, CDR2 FQNEAQ. The V end lost 4 bases, the J end lost 1 base, and 14 bases lay between the germline ends. The CDR3 extends over 16 amino acids. This CDR3 is CASSSSRTDAKNIQYF. CDR3 bases: TGTGCCAGCAGCTCTTCTCGGACAGACGCCAAAAACATTCAGTACTTC.